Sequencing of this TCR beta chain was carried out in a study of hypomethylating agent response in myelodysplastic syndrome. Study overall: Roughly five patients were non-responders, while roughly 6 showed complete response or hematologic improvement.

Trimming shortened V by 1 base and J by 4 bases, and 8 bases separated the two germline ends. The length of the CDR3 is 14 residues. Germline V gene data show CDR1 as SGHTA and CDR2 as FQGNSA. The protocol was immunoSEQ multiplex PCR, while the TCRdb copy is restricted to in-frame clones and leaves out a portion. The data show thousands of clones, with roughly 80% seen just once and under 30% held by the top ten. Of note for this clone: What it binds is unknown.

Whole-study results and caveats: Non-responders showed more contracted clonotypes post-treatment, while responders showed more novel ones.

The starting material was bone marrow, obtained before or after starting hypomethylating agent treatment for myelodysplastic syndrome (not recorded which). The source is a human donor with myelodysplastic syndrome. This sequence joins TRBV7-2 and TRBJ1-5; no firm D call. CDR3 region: CASSLVGLNQPQHF. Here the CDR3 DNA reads TGTGCCAGCAGCTTAGTAGGCCTAAATCAGCCCCAGCATTTT.